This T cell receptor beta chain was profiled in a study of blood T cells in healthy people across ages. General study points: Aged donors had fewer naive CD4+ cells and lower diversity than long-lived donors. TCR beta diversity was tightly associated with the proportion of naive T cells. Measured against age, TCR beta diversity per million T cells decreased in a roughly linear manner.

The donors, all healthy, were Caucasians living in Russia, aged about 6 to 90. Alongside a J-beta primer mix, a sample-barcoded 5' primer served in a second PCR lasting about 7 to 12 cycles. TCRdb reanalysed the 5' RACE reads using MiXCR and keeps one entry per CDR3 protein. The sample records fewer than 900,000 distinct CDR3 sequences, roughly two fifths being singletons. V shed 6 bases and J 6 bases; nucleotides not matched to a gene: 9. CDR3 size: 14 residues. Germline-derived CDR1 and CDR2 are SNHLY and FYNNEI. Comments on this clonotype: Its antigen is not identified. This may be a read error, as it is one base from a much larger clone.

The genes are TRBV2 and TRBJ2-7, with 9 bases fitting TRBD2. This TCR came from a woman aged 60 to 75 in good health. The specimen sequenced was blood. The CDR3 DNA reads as TGTGCCAGCAGGGGACGAGCGGGGGGCCTCGAGCAGTACTTC. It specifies CASRGRAGGLEQYF.